This TCR beta chain was retrieved from a study of CD8+CD57+ T cells in acquired aplastic anemia. Background on the study: Sorted CD4+ and CD8+ cells gave an average of around 3.3 ug of DNA. Points from the study as a whole: The study found no significant CD8+ Simpson's diversity difference between patients and controls.

The authors sequenced patients whose flow cytometry had shown CD8+CD57+ cell expansion. Diagnosis of severe acquired aplastic anemia applied to all patients. Each patient gave a blood sample that was collected before any therapy had been received. V lost 10 bases, J lost 2 bases, and 8 bases stayed unmatched. This CDR3 is 13 amino acids long. CDR1 and CDR2 (germline): MNHNS, SASEGT. Researchers used genomic DNA as the template to profile TCR beta VDJ and CDR3. TCRdb reprocessed the reads with MiXCR, giving one entry per CDR3 protein. The table has roughly 170,000 distinct CDR3 sequences, about half seen once. This clonotype was seen ten or more times. The target antigen is unknown.

The sequence was obtained from a human donor with aplastic anemia. The chain is built from TRBV6-1 and TRBJ2-7; TRBD1 aligns across 7 bases. Sequenced: sorted CD4+, CD8+, or CD8+CD57+ T cells (not recorded which) from PBMCs. The CDR3 reads CATAGTVAYEQYF. As DNA, the CDR3 is TGTGCCACCGCTGGGACAGTGGCCTACGAGCAGTACTTC.